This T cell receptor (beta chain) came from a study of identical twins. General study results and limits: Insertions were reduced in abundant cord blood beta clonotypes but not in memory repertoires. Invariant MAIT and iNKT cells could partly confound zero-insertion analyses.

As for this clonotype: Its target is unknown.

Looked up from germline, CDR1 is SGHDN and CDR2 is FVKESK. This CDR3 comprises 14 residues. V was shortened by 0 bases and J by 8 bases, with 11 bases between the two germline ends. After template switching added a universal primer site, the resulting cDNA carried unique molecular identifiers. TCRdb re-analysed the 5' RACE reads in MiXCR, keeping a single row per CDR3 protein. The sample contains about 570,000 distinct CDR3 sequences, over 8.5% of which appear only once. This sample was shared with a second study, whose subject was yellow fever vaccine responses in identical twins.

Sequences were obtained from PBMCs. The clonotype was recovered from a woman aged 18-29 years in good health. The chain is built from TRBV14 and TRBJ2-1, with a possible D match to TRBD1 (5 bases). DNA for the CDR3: TGTGCCAGCAGCCAAGAGGAAGGGGTGGATGAGCAGTTCTTC. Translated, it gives CASSQEEGVDEQFF. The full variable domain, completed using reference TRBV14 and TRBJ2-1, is EAGVTQFPSHSVIEKGQTVTLRCDPISGHDNLYWYRRVMGKEIKFLLHFVKESKQDESGMPNNRFLAERTGGTYSTLKVQPAELEDSGVYFCASSQEEGVDEQFFGPGTRLTVL.